Following are 13 T cell receptor beta chains from one sample sequenced in a study of cytomegalovirus exposure and HLA in healthy donors. PCR employed 60 Vbeta and 13 Jbeta primers. Data came from immunoSEQ multiplex PCR; TCRdb stores just in-frame clones and leaves some out. The sample has hundreds of thousands of clones; 75% to 90% are singletons. Material for sequencing was PBMCs. These receptors were collected from a woman younger than 30 in good health and CMV-seronegative.

This clone has a single count. J is TRBJ1-1 and V is TRBV10-3; TRBD1 aligns across 7 bases. This CDR3 has 14 amino acids. Trimming removed 6 bases from V and 2 bases from J; junction bases left unmatched: 6. Germline-derived CDR1 and CDR2 are ENHRY and SYGVKD. The CDR3 is CAISHRGTNTEAFF. CDR3 bases: TGTGCCATCAGCCACAGGGGAACCAACACTGAAGCTTTCTTT.

The rearrangement joins TRBV11-3 to TRBJ2-7; 7 bases agree with TRBD2. V was pared by 5 bases and J by 7 bases, with 11 bases of the junction left unmatched. The CDR3 contains 14 residues. Germline CDR1 reads SGHNT; CDR2 reads YENEEA. The CDR3 nucleotides are TGTGCCAGCAGCCCCCGGGACTATATGGGGGAGCAGTACTTC. This gives the protein CASSPRDYMGEQYF.

The chain is built from TRBV19 and TRBJ1-4; D gene uncertain. Trimming removed 3 bases at V and 4 bases at J, with 9 bases between. Germline-derived CDR1 and CDR2 are LNHDA and SQIVND (reference sequence). The CDR3 runs 14 residues. The CDR3 DNA is TGTGCCAGTAGTATCAGGATCCTTAATGAAAAACTGTTTTTT. It yields the protein CASSIRILNEKLFF.

V usage is TRBV19 and J usage is TRBJ2-3; D may be TRBD2 (5 bases). This CDR3 spans 16 amino acids. The ends were cut back, 3 bases at V and 0 bases at J, with 13 bases in the middle. CDR1 and CDR2 from the germline V gene are LNHDA and SQIVND (reference sequence). The CDR3 nucleotides are TGTGCCAGTAGTATCGAGGGCAGAACTAGCACAGATACGCAGTATTTT. This sequence encodes CASSIEGRTSTDTQYF.

The V and J genes are TRBV9 and TRBJ2-7; a possible D gene is TRBD2 (5 bases). The CDR3 totals 13 residues. The germline V and J ends were trimmed by 4 bases and 3 bases, with 11 bases remaining between them. The V gene's germline CDR1 is SGDLS and CDR2 YYNGEE. The CDR3 is CASSPTGDYEQYF. For the CDR3, the DNA is TGTGCCAGCAGCCCAACCGGGGACTACGAGCAGTACTTC.

The chain couples TRBV15 to TRBJ1-2; TRBD1 agrees at 9 bases. CDR1 LNHNV and CDR2 YYDKDF come from the germline V gene (reference sequence). J lost 6 bases, V lost 2 bases, and 7 bases had no gene match. The CDR3 spans 15 residues. CDR3 amino acids: CATSRPLGTGNGYTF. CDR3 coding DNA: TGTGCCACCAGCAGACCCCTCGGGACAGGGAATGGCTACACCTTC.

This clone was detected a few times. J is TRBJ2-7 and V is TRBV5-8, with D perhaps matching TRBD1 (6 bases). With 5 bases removed from V and 0 bases from J, the gap between germline ends came to 9 bases. From germline, CDR1 is SGHTS and CDR2 YDEGEE. The CDR3 runs 13 residues. This chain's CDR3 is CASRGTFSYEQYF. Written as DNA, the CDR3 is TGTGCCAGCAGAGGGACATTCTCCTACGAGCAGTACTTC. Drawing the rest from reference TRBV5-8 and TRBJ2-7, the complete variable domain is EAGVTQSPTHLIKTRGQQATLRCSPISGHTSVYWYQQALGLGLQFLLWYDEGEERNRGNFPPRFSGRQFPNYSSELNVNALELEDSALYLCASRGTFSYEQYFGPGTRLTVT.

The chain recombines TRBV7-2 with TRBJ2-7; unclear D gene. The CDR3 has 14 amino acids. CDR1 and CDR2 from the germline V gene are SGHTA and FQGNSA. Trimming took 5 bases from V and 0 from J, leaving 11 bases between them. The CDR3 sequence: CASSKDFSSYEQYF. CDR3 bases: TGTGCCAGCAGCAAAGACTTTTCCTCCTACGAGCAGTACTTC. The full variable domain, with the rest looked up from reference TRBV7-2 and TRBJ2-7, is GAGVSQSPSNKVTEKGKDVELRCDPISGHTALYWYRQSLGQGLEFLIYFQGNSAPDKSGLPSDRFSAERTGGSVSTLTIQRTQQEDSAVYLCASSKDFSSYEQYFGPGTRLTVT.

The chain carries TRBV19 and TRBJ1-6; 9 bases are a match to TRBD1. The germline V gene encodes CDR1 LNHDA and CDR2 SQIVND (reference sequence). The CDR3 length is 14 residues. V shed 8 bases, J shed 10 bases, and the junction held 9 bases outside the gene matches. CDR3 sequence: CASRATGGPSPLHF. The CDR3 nucleotides are TGTGCCAGTCGAGCGACAGGGGGACCCTCACCCCTCCACTTT.

The chain joins TRBV25-1 to TRBJ2-1; no clear D gene. The germline V and J ends were trimmed by 3 bases and 4 bases, with 13 bases remaining between them. CDR1 MGHDK and CDR2 SYGVNS come from the germline V gene. The CDR3 spans 15 residues. CDR3 DNA: TGTGCCAGCAGTGATAGTAGAACGGTTTACAATGAGCAGTTCTTC. It translates to CASSDSRTVYNEQFF. The whole variable domain, remainder taken from reference TRBV25-1 and TRBJ2-1, is EADIYQTPRYLVIGTGKKITLECSQTMGHDKMYWYQQDPGMELHLIHYSYGVNSTEKGDLSSESTVSRIRTEHFPLTLESARPSHTSQYLCASSDSRTVYNEQFFGPGTRLTVL.

V is TRBV14 and J is TRBJ2-3, with a possible D match to TRBD2 (6 bases). CDR3 length: 16 residues. The germline CDR1 and CDR2 sequences are SGHDN and FVKESK. Deletions cut 5 bases from V and 2 bases from J, with 17 bases between. In nucleotides, the CDR3 is TGTGCCAGCAGCTTGATCGGGACTTTCGACACAGATACGCAGTATTTT. It is translated as CASSLIGTFDTDTQYF.

V is TRBV30 and J is TRBJ1-2; weak D call: TRBD1 (6 bases). Germline assignment: CDR1 GTSNPN and CDR2 SVGIG (reference sequence). The CDR3 length is 11 residues. V was cut by 7 bases and J by 4 bases, with 10 bases left in between. The CDR3 DNA reads as TGTGCCTCCGAAGGGGGCTATGGCTACACCTTC. Its protein is CASEGGYGYTF.

This clone was detected a few times. This chain links TRBV10-2 with TRBJ2-7; weak D call: TRBD2 (5 bases). There are 13 residues in the CDR3. V was trimmed by 0 bases and J by 10 bases, leaving 13 bases between them. In germline, CDR1 is WSHSY, CDR2 SAAADI. CDR3 region: CASSESIDYAQYF. The CDR3 DNA reads as TGCGCCAGCAGTGAGTCCATCGACTACGCTCAGTACTTC.